Sequencing of this TCR beta chain was carried out in a study of OX40 agonist ivuxolimab in advanced cancers. The CDR3 loop spans 16 amino acids. CDR1 and CDR2 from the germline V gene are SGHAT and FQDESV (reference sequence). V was trimmed by 5 bases and J by 5 bases, leaving 19 bases between them. Broader study findings: Partial responders receiving 0.1-3.0 mg/kg showed among the lowest clonal expansion. Certain nonresponders additionally had low normalized T-cell clonal expansion.

This clone showed up just once. Its matching antigen is unknown. The assay was immunoSEQ multiplex PCR, and TCRdb's table has in-frame clones only and misses some. The table lists more than 55,000 clones, around 77% of them singletons. The chain joins TRBV11-1 to TRBJ2-1, with D tentatively TRBD1 (6 bases). This receptor was taken from an adult with an advanced solid tumor such as melanoma, head and neck, liver or kidney cancer. The source was CD4+ or CD8+ T cells sorted from blood, collected in a trial of the OX40 agonist ivuxolimab. The CDR3 bases are TGTGCCAGCAGCCGTAAGTCGGCAGGGGTCCACAATGAGCAGTTCTTC. It codes for CASSRKSAGVHNEQFF.